This is a list of T cell receptor beta chains from one sample in a study of T cells in Graves' hyperthyroidism and ophthalmopathy. Using its own MiXCR run on the multiplex PCR reads, TCRdb lists one record per CDR3 protein. Altogether fewer than 850,000 distinct CDR3 sequences are present, roughly 17% being singletons, with the ten largest covering roughly a sixth. Sample: blood. These receptors were collected from a man in his forties or fifties with Graves' hyperthyroidism. Both conserved end residues are trimmed from each CDR3. A D gene is named only where the DNA matches it firmly. Some rows mark clone size as missing; the rest say once, few, many or name a class of expanded clone.

v_gene	d_gene	abundance	CDR3aa
TRBV6-1	TRBD1	.	ASTRTGEGWANVLT
TRBV5-1	TRBD2	many	ASSLASGADNEQF
TRBV6-5	.	few	ASSYSIRNTEAF
TRBV20-1	TRBD1	many	SASNPGQNNEKLF
TRBV19	.	few	ASSIDPYNEQF
TRBV2	TRBD2	many	ASSDMAGGQETQY
TRBV7-9	.	few	ASSLELVEKLF
TRBV6-1	.	.	ASSFFEDQPQH
TRBV19	.	.	ASSISVNEQF
TRBV28	.	many	ASSLGRINTGELF
TRBV7-2	.	many	ASWFRAEQY
TRBV12-3/TRBV12-4	.	.	ASTLTNEQF
TRBV15	.	.	ATSRGGVFTEAF
TRBV29-1	.	many	SVEQGGYGYT
TRBV10-3	.	many	AISESRGYGYT
TRBV6-1	TRBD1	few	ASTFGTGAGNSPLH
TRBV11-1	TRBD1	.	ASSLRGQGARGYT
TRBV11-2	TRBD1	many	ASSLGGQLYEQY
TRBV28	.	.	ASSLVLRGAF
TRBV3-1	.	few	ASSQDREGRKY
TRBV7-2	TRBD2	many	ASRPLAVSYEQY
TRBV7-2	.	many	ASSLEGYQETQY
TRBV3-1	.	many	ASGDLSNTQY
TRBV27	TRBD2	many	ASSTSGETQY
TRBV11-3	.	.	ASSLAGQGRDTQD
TRBV5-1	TRBD1	many	ASSTGVGNEQF
TRBV15	TRBD2	.	ATSGIAGETGELF
TRBV29-1	.	.	SVQKDGLVKNIQY
TRBV12-3/TRBV12-4	.	many	ASSLKGGREAF
TRBV28	.	many	ASSSRRLKIYNEQF
TRBV27	.	many	ASSLSGTLYNEQF
TRBV6-5	.	many	ASSYSIRAVGYT
TRBV7-9	.	many	ASPHRERPASGELF
TRBV12-3/TRBV12-4	TRBD1	many	ASSSYRGGYT
TRBV7-3	.	.	ASSLTPKEYEQY
TRBV28	TRBD1	.	ASSGTEFYNEQF
TRBV28	TRBD1	.	VSSSVDRGRYGYT
TRBV4-1	TRBD2	.	ASSHGTSGPNTGELF
TRBV2	TRBD2	many	ASSAGLESYNEQF